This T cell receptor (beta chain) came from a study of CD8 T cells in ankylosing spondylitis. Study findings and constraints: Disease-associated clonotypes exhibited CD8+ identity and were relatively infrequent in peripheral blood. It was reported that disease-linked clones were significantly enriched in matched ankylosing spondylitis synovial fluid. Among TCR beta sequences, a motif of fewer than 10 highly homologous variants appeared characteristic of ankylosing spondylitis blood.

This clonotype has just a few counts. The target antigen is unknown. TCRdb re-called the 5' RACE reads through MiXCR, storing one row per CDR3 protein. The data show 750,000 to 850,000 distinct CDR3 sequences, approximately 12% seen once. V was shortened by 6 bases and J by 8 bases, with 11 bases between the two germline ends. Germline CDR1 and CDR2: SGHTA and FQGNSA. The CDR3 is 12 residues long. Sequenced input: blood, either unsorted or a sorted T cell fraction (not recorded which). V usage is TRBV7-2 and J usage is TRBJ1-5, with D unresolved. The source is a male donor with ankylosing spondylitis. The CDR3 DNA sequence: TGTGCCAGCAGTGATAGGTATAAGCCCCAGCATTTT. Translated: CASSDRYKPQHF.